The 6 T cell receptor beta chains presented below share a single source sample, sequenced in a study of CD8 T cells in ankylosing spondylitis. TCRdb reprocessed the 5' RACE reads with MiXCR, giving one entry per CDR3 protein. The sample lists approximately 180,000 distinct CDR3 sequences, about 20% occurring once. Sequencing input: blood, either unsorted or a sorted T cell fraction (not recorded which). The receptors here all came from a male donor under 30 with ankylosing spondylitis or in good health (not recorded which).

In its sample, this clonotype was seen many times. CDR3 sequence (DNA): TGTGCCAGCAGGACAAGGGGGCCTCCTTACGAGCAGTACTTC. Translated, it gives CASRTRGPPYEQYF. The chain joins TRBV6-2 or TRBV6-3 to TRBJ2-7, with 7 bases lining up with TRBD1. Germline values: CDR1 MNHEY, CDR2 SVGEGT. The CDR3 contains 14 residues. J was trimmed by 4 bases and V by 6 bases; bases with no gene match: 9.

The rearrangement joins TRBV29-1 to TRBJ2-7; 7 nucleotides agree with TRBD2. Germline lookup yields CDR1 SQVTM and CDR2 ANQGSEA. CDR3 size: 11 residues. CDR3 bases: TGCAGGTCGGGGGGACTCTACGAGCAGTACTTC. Translated: CRSGGLYEQYF.

This clonotype has a count of ten or more. The rearrangement uses TRBV19 and TRBJ2-1; 10 nucleotides agree with TRBD2. The ends lost 4 bases at V and 15 bases at J; junction bases unmatched: 6. Germline V CDR1 and CDR2: LNHDA, SQIVND (reference sequence). The CDR3 runs 12 residues. The CDR3 region has the DNA TGTGCCAGTAGTAGTCTAGCGGGAGTTCTGTTCTTC. Protein: CASSSLAGVLFF. The full variable domain, its missing parts supplied by reference TRBV19 and TRBJ2-1, is DGGITQSPKYLFRKEGQNVTLSCEQNLNHDAMYWYRQDPGQGLRLIYYSQIVNDFQKGDIAEGYSVSREKKESFPLTVTSAQKNPTAFYLCASSSLAGVLFFGPGTRLTVL.

The chain links TRBV20-1 to TRBJ2-3; a weak D match, TRBD1 (6 bases). V gave up 6 bases and J gave up 1 base, with 14 bases separating them. The CDR3 is 14 residues long. The germline CDR1 and CDR2 sequences are DFQATT and SNEGSKA (reference sequence). The CDR3 loop is CSAGHGIGTDTQYF. The CDR3 DNA follows: TGCAGTGCGGGACACGGTATAGGCACAGATACGCAGTATTTT.

This rearrangement joins TRBV29-1 to TRBJ2-1, with 9 bases matching TRBD2. The CDR3 length is 15 residues. Germline V CDR1 and CDR2: SQVTM, ANQGSEA. Trimming cost V 3 bases and J 6 bases; bases outside gene matches: 9. The CDR3 loop reads CSVEGRREGTNEQFF. CDR3 nucleotides: TGCAGCGTTGAGGGCAGGCGGGAGGGAACCAATGAGCAGTTCTTC.

This clonotype was seen more than once but under ten times. This chain joins TRBV20-1 and TRBJ2-7; perhaps TRBD2 as D (7 bases). V lost 4 bases and J 4 bases, leaving 14 bases between the germline ends. Germline V gives CDR1 DFQATT, CDR2 SNEGSKA (reference sequence). The CDR3 totals 13 residues. CDR3 nucleotides: TGCAGTGCTAACTGGGGGGGCCCATACGAGCAGTACTTC. Amino acid sequence: CSANWGGPYEQYF.